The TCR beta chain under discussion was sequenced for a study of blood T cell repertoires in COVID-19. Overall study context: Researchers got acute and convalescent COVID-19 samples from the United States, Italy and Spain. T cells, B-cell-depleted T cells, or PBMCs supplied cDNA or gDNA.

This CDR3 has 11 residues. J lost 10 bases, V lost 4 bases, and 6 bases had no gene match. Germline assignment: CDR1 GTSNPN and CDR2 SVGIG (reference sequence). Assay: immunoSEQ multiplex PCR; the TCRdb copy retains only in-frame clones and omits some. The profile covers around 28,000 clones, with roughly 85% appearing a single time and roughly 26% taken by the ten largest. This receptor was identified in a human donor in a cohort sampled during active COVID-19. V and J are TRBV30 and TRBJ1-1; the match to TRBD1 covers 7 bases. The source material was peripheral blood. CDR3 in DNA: TGTGCCTGGAACAGGGGTGCCACAGCTTTCTTT. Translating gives CAWNRGATAFF. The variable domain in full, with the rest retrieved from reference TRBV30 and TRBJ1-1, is SQTIHQWPATLVQPVGSPLSLECTVEGTSNPNLYWYRQAAGRGLQLLFYSVGIGQISSEVPQNLSASRPQDRQFILSSKKLLLSDSGFYLCAWNRGATAFFGQGTRLTVV.